This is a list of T cell receptor beta chains from one sample in a study of regulatory T cells in long-lasting Graves disease. In TCRdb, the multiplex PCR reads were re-called with MiXCR into one record per CDR3 protein. This table holds roughly 500,000 distinct CDR3 sequences, about 13% found once. The sample was also linked to a second study, of T cells in Graves' hyperthyroidism and ophthalmopathy.

Source: peripheral blood mononuclear cells (PBMCs), taken at new diagnosis, from a patient treated with antithyroid drugs. All receptors come from a man aged 30-40 years with Graves disease. Both conserved end residues are part of each CDR3. A D gene is named only where the DNA matches it firmly. Some rows have no size entry. The others give once, few or many, or a class for an expanded clone.

J gene: TRBJ1-5
CDR3 length: 16
V gene: TRBV3-1
clone size: -
D gene: TRBD1
CDR3 protein: CASSQRGQGGNQPQHF
CDR3 DNA: TGTGCCAGCAGCCAGAGGGGACAGGGGGGCAATCAGCCCCAGCATTTT

J gene: TRBJ1-5
CDR3 length: 15
V gene: TRBV10-3
clone size: many
D gene: TRBD1
CDR3 protein: CAISDTDREYQPQHF
CDR3 DNA: TGTGCCATCAGTGATACCGACAGGGAGTATCAGCCCCAGCATTTT

J gene: TRBJ2-2
CDR3 length: 12
V gene: TRBV7-8
clone size: many
D gene: -
CDR3 protein: CASSLMRRELFF
CDR3 DNA: TGTGCCAGCAGCTTAATGCGGCGGGAGCTGTTTTTT

J gene: TRBJ1-5
CDR3 length: 13
V gene: TRBV6-1
clone size: many
D gene: -
CDR3 protein: CASSEAENQPQHF
CDR3 DNA: TGTGCCAGCAGTGAAGCCGAGAATCAGCCCCAGCATTTT

J gene: TRBJ1-5
CDR3 length: 13
V gene: TRBV19
clone size: -
D gene: -
CDR3 protein: CASRPEGNQPQHF
CDR3 DNA: TGTGCCAGTAGACCCGAGGGCAATCAGCCCCAGCATTTT

J gene: TRBJ2-1
CDR3 length: 13
V gene: TRBV29-1
clone size: -
D gene: TRBD2
CDR3 protein: CSVGTSGNNEQFF
CDR3 DNA: TGCAGCGTCGGGACTAGCGGAAACAATGAGCAGTTCTTC

J gene: TRBJ2-7
CDR3 length: 16
V gene: TRBV2
clone size: -
D gene: TRBD2
CDR3 protein: CASSPHRTSGSREQYF
CDR3 DNA: TGTGCCAGCAGTCCTCATAGGACTAGCGGGAGTCGCGAGCAGTACTTC

J gene: TRBJ2-2
CDR3 length: 15
V gene: TRBV24-1
clone size: many
D gene: TRBD1
CDR3 protein: CATSDRDRTAGELFF
CDR3 DNA: TGTGCCACCAGTGATCGGGACAGGACAGCCGGGGAGCTGTTTTTT

J gene: TRBJ1-1
CDR3 length: 12
V gene: TRBV6-2/TRBV6-3
clone size: few
D gene: -
CDR3 protein: CASSENFPEAFF
CDR3 DNA: TGTGCCAGCAGTGAAAATTTCCCTGAAGCTTTCTTT

J gene: TRBJ1-4
CDR3 length: 15
V gene: TRBV3-1
clone size: -
D gene: -
CDR3 protein: CASSQDGRTNEKLFF
CDR3 DNA: TGTGCCAGCAGCCAAGATGGACGGACTAATGAAAAACTGTTTTTT

J gene: TRBJ1-4
CDR3 length: 14
V gene: TRBV6-1
clone size: -
D gene: -
CDR3 protein: CASTQQGYRGKLFF
CDR3 DNA: TGTGCCAGCACGCAACAGGGATATAGGGGAAAACTGTTTTTT

J gene: TRBJ1-2
CDR3 length: 13
V gene: TRBV29-1
clone size: -
D gene: TRBD1
CDR3 protein: CSVALRTGRGYTF
CDR3 DNA: TGCAGCGTTGCCCTTAGGACAGGACGAGGCTACACCTTC

J gene: TRBJ2-1
CDR3 length: 13
V gene: TRBV29-1
clone size: many
D gene: TRBD2
CDR3 protein: CSVAGYSYNEQFF
CDR3 DNA: TGCAGCGTAGCGGGGTACTCCTACAATGAGCAGTTCTTC

J gene: TRBJ2-2
CDR3 length: 14
V gene: TRBV6-1
clone size: many
D gene: -
CDR3 protein: CASSGVPNTGELFF
CDR3 DNA: TGTGCCAGCAGTGGAGTACCTAACACCGGGGAGCTGTTTTTT

J gene: TRBJ1-4
CDR3 length: 17
V gene: TRBV5-1
clone size: -
D gene: TRBD1
CDR3 protein: CASSLSWTGGGDEKLFF
CDR3 DNA: TGCGCCAGCAGCCTCAGTTGGACAGGGGGCGGAGATGAAAAACTGTTTTTT

J gene: TRBJ2-1
CDR3 length: 17
V gene: TRBV7-8
clone size: many
D gene: -
CDR3 protein: CASSLEGASGAYNEQFF
CDR3 DNA: TGTGCCAGCAGCTTGGAAGGGGCCTCCGGCGCCTACAATGAGCAGTTCTTC

J gene: TRBJ2-1
CDR3 length: 17
V gene: TRBV6-9
clone size: -
D gene: TRBD2
CDR3 protein: CASSYPTSGSSYNEQFF
CDR3 DNA: TGTGCCAGCAGTTACCCGACTAGCGGGAGCTCCTACAATGAGCAGTTCTTC

J gene: TRBJ2-3
CDR3 length: 16
V gene: TRBV5-1
clone size: -
D gene: TRBD2
CDR3 protein: CASSLSTSGYLGTQCF
CDR3 DNA: TGCGCCAGCAGCTTATCTACTAGCGGGTACCTCGGTACGCAGTGTTTT

J gene: TRBJ2-7
CDR3 length: 17
V gene: TRBV5-1
clone size: -
D gene: -
CDR3 protein: CASSLAVGDRGGYEQYF
CDR3 DNA: TGCGCCAGCAGCTTGGCCGTGGGAGACAGGGGAGGGTACGAGCAGTACTTC

J gene: TRBJ2-2
CDR3 length: 15
V gene: TRBV12-3/TRBV12-4
clone size: many
D gene: -
CDR3 protein: CASRGIAVSTGELFF
CDR3 DNA: TGTGCCAGCAGGGGGATAGCGGTTTCTACCGGGGAGCTGTTTTTT

J gene: TRBJ2-3
CDR3 length: 15
V gene: TRBV20-1
clone size: -
D gene: -
CDR3 protein: CSARDRRTSTDTQYF
CDR3 DNA: TGCAGTGCTAGAGATCGACGGACAAGCACAGATACGCAGTATTTT

J gene: TRBJ1-2
CDR3 length: 12
V gene: TRBV18
clone size: few
D gene: -
CDR3 protein: CASSPTQGGYTF
CDR3 DNA: TGTGCCAGCTCACCGACACAGGGAGGCTACACCTTC

J gene: TRBJ2-2
CDR3 length: 17
V gene: TRBV19
clone size: -
D gene: -
CDR3 protein: CASTVRERASGTGELFF
CDR3 DNA: TGTGCCAGTACCGTAAGAGAAAGAGCGTCGGGTACCGGGGAGCTGTTTTTT

J gene: TRBJ1-1
CDR3 length: 12
V gene: TRBV12-3/TRBV12-4
clone size: many
D gene: -
CDR3 protein: CASSFLGVVAFF
CDR3 DNA: TGTGCCAGCAGTTTCCTGGGGGTGGTCGCTTTCTTT

J gene: TRBJ1-2
CDR3 length: 14
V gene: TRBV10-2
clone size: few
D gene: -
CDR3 protein: CASSESQLGDGYTF
CDR3 DNA: TGCGCCAGCAGTGAGTCACAATTAGGGGACGGCTACACCTTC

J gene: TRBJ2-1
CDR3 length: 13
V gene: TRBV5-1
clone size: few
D gene: -
CDR3 protein: CASTFTGYNEQFF
CDR3 DNA: TGCGCCAGCACCTTTACAGGGTACAATGAGCAGTTCTTC

J gene: TRBJ2-7
CDR3 length: 15
V gene: TRBV27
clone size: many
D gene: -
CDR3 protein: CASSLVHGGVYEQYF
CDR3 DNA: TGTGCCAGCAGTTTGGTCCACGGAGGGGTCTACGAGCAGTACTTC

J gene: TRBJ2-5
CDR3 length: 17
V gene: TRBV7-9
clone size: many
D gene: TRBD2
CDR3 protein: CASEGPSGRVGEETQYF
CDR3 DNA: TGTGCCAGCGAGGGACCTAGCGGGAGGGTAGGAGAAGAGACCCAGTACTTC

J gene: TRBJ2-5
CDR3 length: 14
V gene: TRBV11-2
clone size: -
D gene: -
CDR3 protein: CASSPGPQRETQYF
CDR3 DNA: TGTGCCAGCAGTCCCGGGCCCCAGAGAGAGACCCAGTACTTC

J gene: TRBJ2-1
CDR3 length: 16
V gene: TRBV4-1
clone size: few
D gene: TRBD2
CDR3 protein: CASSQDLAGGNNEQFF
CDR3 DNA: TGCGCCAGCAGCCAAGATTTGGCGGGAGGAAACAATGAGCAGTTCTTC

J gene: TRBJ2-3
CDR3 length: 15
V gene: TRBV19
clone size: -
D gene: TRBD1
CDR3 protein: CASRVGTGGVDTQYF
CDR3 DNA: TGTGCCAGTAGAGTAGGGACAGGGGGCGTTGATACGCAGTATTTT

J gene: TRBJ1-2
CDR3 length: 11
V gene: TRBV29-1
clone size: many
D gene: -
CDR3 protein: CSGRWDYGYTF
CDR3 DNA: TGCAGCGGAAGATGGGACTATGGCTACACCTTC

J gene: TRBJ2-7
CDR3 length: 16
V gene: TRBV27
clone size: -
D gene: TRBD2
CDR3 protein: CASSSPMSGRAGEQYF
CDR3 DNA: TGTGCCAGCAGTTCCCCAATGAGCGGGAGGGCCGGCGAGCAGTACTTC

J gene: TRBJ2-1
CDR3 length: 16
V gene: TRBV12-5
clone size: many
D gene: TRBD2
CDR3 protein: CASGLRLAGNYNEQFF
CDR3 DNA: TGTGCTAGTGGTTTGAGGCTAGCGGGCAACTACAATGAGCAGTTCTTC

J gene: TRBJ2-1
CDR3 length: 16
V gene: TRBV28
clone size: many
D gene: TRBD2
CDR3 protein: CASSWGTSGTYNEQFF
CDR3 DNA: TGTGCCAGCAGTTGGGGGACTAGCGGGACTTACAATGAGCAGTTCTTC

J gene: TRBJ2-3
CDR3 length: 15
V gene: TRBV7-2
clone size: -
D gene: -
CDR3 protein: CASSLVPTREDTQYF
CDR3 DNA: TGTGCCAGCAGCTTAGTGCCCACCAGGGAGGATACGCAGTATTTT

J gene: TRBJ1-1
CDR3 length: 13
V gene: TRBV2
clone size: many
D gene: -
CDR3 protein: CASSVRILSEAYF
CDR3 DNA: TGTGCCAGCAGTGTCAGGATCCTGAGTGAAGCTTACTTT

J gene: TRBJ1-4
CDR3 length: 15
V gene: TRBV20-1
clone size: many
D gene: TRBD1
CDR3 protein: CSARTVGQGKEKLFF
CDR3 DNA: TGCAGTGCTAGGACAGTCGGACAGGGGAAGGAAAAACTGTTTTTT

J gene: TRBJ2-1
CDR3 length: 17
V gene: TRBV11-2
clone size: -
D gene: TRBD2
CDR3 protein: CASSPGTSGRVGHEQFF
CDR3 DNA: TGTGCCAGCAGCCCCGGGACTAGCGGGAGGGTGGGGCATGAGCAGTTCTTC

J gene: TRBJ1-4
CDR3 length: 14
V gene: TRBV30
clone size: many
D gene: -
CDR3 protein: CAWSRDLAFEKLFF
CDR3 DNA: TGTGCCTGGAGTAGGGACCTCGCCTTTGAAAAACTGTTTTTT